Shown below are 26 T cell receptor beta chains from a single sample sequenced in a study of PD-L1 blockade in urothelial cancer. The time point: pretreatment peripheral blood. Assay used: immunoSEQ multiplex PCR; TCRdb lists only in-frame clones, some missing. The data show about 130,000 clones, 84% seen once. Sequencing used PBMCs, obtained around atezolizumab (anti-PD-L1) treatment. Receptors originate from a man aged 50 to 60 with urothelial cancer.

The genes are TRBV5-6 and TRBJ2-5; D call uncertain. CDR1 SGHDT and CDR2 YYEEEE come from the germline V gene. The V end lost 5 bases, the J end lost 0 bases, and 8 bases lay between the germline ends. The CDR3 sequence is 13 residues long. CDR3 in amino acids: CASSEQHQETQYF. The CDR3 DNA reads TGTGCCAGCAGTGAACAGCACCAAGAGACCCAGTACTTC.

In this sample, this clone turned up once. The chain couples TRBV7-6 to TRBJ1-6; TRBD1 matches at 9 bases. The CDR3 has 14 amino acids. Trimming removed 6 bases from V and 8 bases from J; junction bases left unmatched: 5. Germline CDR1 reads SGHVS; CDR2 reads FNYEAQ. The CDR3 DNA is TGTGCCAGCAGTCCGGACAGGGGTGATTCACCCCTCCACTTT. Protein: CASSPDRGDSPLHF.

This clone was picked up a small number of times. The chain couples TRBV5-1 to TRBJ2-1; 9 bases are a match to TRBD1. Germline loops: CDR1 SGHRS, CDR2 YFSETQ. This CDR3 is built from 18 residues. With 3 bases clipped from V and 6 bases from J, the junction kept 16 bases outside the gene matches. Here the CDR3 reads CASSSGTGFVRQSNEQFF. The DNA of the CDR3 is TGCGCCAGCAGCTCCGGGACAGGGTTCGTCAGACAATCCAATGAGCAGTTCTTC.

This clone was recorded a few times. This chain uses TRBV4-1 with TRBJ1-4, with TRBD1 identical over 9 bases. The junction had 5 bases not matched to a gene; V was cut back by 4 bases and J by 5 bases. The CDR3 totals 15 residues. The V gene's germline CDR1 is MGHRA and CDR2 YSYEKL. The chain's CDR3 is CASSPSGTGNEKLFF. In nucleotides, the CDR3 is TGCGCCAGCAGCCCGTCCGGGACAGGGAATGAAAAACTGTTTTTT.

This chain uses TRBV29-1 with TRBJ2-7; 10 bases line up with TRBD1. Germline-derived CDR1 and CDR2 are SQVTM and ANQGSEA. V shed 7 bases, J shed 6 bases, and the junction held 9 bases outside the gene matches. This CDR3 region has 13 residues. The chain's CDR3 is CSGKGQGQGEQYF. As DNA, the CDR3 is TGCAGCGGCAAGGGACAGGGGCAGGGCGAGCAGTACTTC.

The chain employs TRBV7-6 and TRBJ2-1; perhaps TRBD1 as D (6 bases). Germline values: CDR1 SGHVS, CDR2 FNYEAQ. The CDR3 spans 16 residues. Between the trimmed V and J ends, which lost 5 bases and 12 bases, there was a span of 26 bases. The DNA of the CDR3 is TGTGCCAGCAGCCCCCCTCCCCGGACAGCGACAATTGGGCAGTTCTTC. Protein: CASSPPPRTATIGQFF.

V and J are TRBV5-1 and TRBJ1-2; D gene uncertain. Germline V gene data show CDR1 as SGHRS and CDR2 as YFSETQ. The CDR3 consists of 15 residues. Trimming took off 0 bases at V and 4 bases at J, with 13 bases between the two ends. The CDR3, as DNA: TGCGCCAGCAGCTTGGATCCGGGAAGGAGCTATGGCTACACCTTC. It codes for CASSLDPGRSYGYTF.

In this sample, this clone turned up a few times. The chain joins TRBV28 to TRBJ1-5, with 9 bases aligning to TRBD1. This CDR3 comprises 15 residues. V trimming: 7 bases; J trimming: 5 bases; junction bases outside the gene matches: 9. In germline, CDR1 is MDHEN, CDR2 SYDVKM. The CDR3 region is CASTKDRGVDQPQHF. The CDR3 nucleotides read TGTGCCAGCACCAAGGACAGGGGAGTCGATCAGCCCCAGCATTTT. Combining the CDR3 with reference TRBV28 and TRBJ1-5 gives the whole variable domain DVKVTQSSRYLVKRTGEKVFLECVQDMDHENMFWYRQDPGLGLRLIYFSYDVKMKEKGDIPEGYSVSREKKERFSLILESASTNQTSMYLCASTKDRGVDQPQHFGDGTRLSIL.

The chain carries TRBV30 and TRBJ1-1; no firm D call. This CDR3 contains 13 residues. V was clipped by 0 bases and J by 6 bases, with 11 bases between them. The germline gives CDR1 GTSNPN, CDR2 SVGIG (reference sequence). The CDR3 reads CAWSVNLISEAFF. CDR3 DNA: TGTGCCTGGAGTGTAAATTTAATCTCTGAAGCTTTCTTT. Based on the CDR3 plus reference TRBV30 and TRBJ1-1, the full variable domain is SQTIHQWPATLVQPVGSPLSLECTVEGTSNPNLYWYRQAAGRGLQLLFYSVGIGQISSEVPQNLSASRPQDRQFILSSKKLLLSDSGFYLCAWSVNLISEAFFGQGTRLTVV.

The chain links TRBV19 to TRBJ2-1; 14 bases are a match to TRBD2. Germline assignment: CDR1 LNHDA and CDR2 SQIVND (reference sequence). With V trimmed by 6 bases and J by 6 bases, 4 bases remained unmatched. CDR3 length equals 15 residues. The CDR3: CASRSGTSGSNEQFF. CDR3 DNA: TGTGCCAGTAGATCCGGGACTAGCGGGAGCAATGAGCAGTTCTTC.

The rearrangement links TRBV7-3 to TRBJ1-1; 7 nucleotides align to TRBD1. Germline V gene lookup returns CDR1 SGHTA and CDR2 FQGTGA. The J segment lost 3 bases and the V segment lost 2 bases, leaving 0 bases of the junction unmatched. The length of the CDR3 is 13 residues. CDR3: CASSLQGDTEAFF. DNA for the CDR3: TGTGCCAGCAGCTTACAGGGGGACACTGAAGCTTTCTTT.

CDR3 amino acids: CASSPRRQGARGNTIYF. The CDR3, as DNA: TGTGCCAGCAGCCCCCGCAGACAGGGGGCTCGAGGAAACACCATATATTTT. This chain uses TRBV9 with TRBJ1-3; 10 bases align to TRBD1. The CDR3 has 17 residues. Germline V gene lookup returns CDR1 SGDLS and CDR2 YYNGEE. J gave up 4 bases and V 4 bases, and 11 bases lay outside the gene matches.

The CDR3 DNA sequence: TGTGCCTGGAGGCCCGACTCGACTGGCCCTTATGGCTACACCTTC. It codes for CAWRPDSTGPYGYTF. This chain links TRBV30 with TRBJ1-2; D remains unclear. The germline V gene encodes CDR1 GTSNPN and CDR2 SVGIG (reference sequence). The CDR3 has 15 residues. V dropped 3 bases and J dropped 5 bases, with 19 bases sitting between them.

This chain links TRBV11-3 with TRBJ2-5, with TRBD2 identical over 11 bases. The ends lost 5 bases at V and 7 bases at J; junction bases unmatched: 6. Germline assignment: CDR1 SGHNT and CDR2 YENEEA. The CDR3 contains 14 residues. The CDR3 loop reads CASSATSGAGTQYF. The CDR3 coding sequence is TGTGCCAGCAGCGCGACTAGCGGGGCTGGGACCCAGTACTTC.

V gene TRBV15 combines with J gene TRBJ2-1; D gene uncertain. This CDR3 contains 13 residues. V dropped 2 bases and J dropped 10 bases, with 12 bases sitting between them. The germline V gene has CDR1 LNHNV and CDR2 YYDKDF (reference sequence). CDR3 region: CATSRYGPSEQFF. CDR3 in DNA: TGTGCCACCAGCAGATATGGGCCCTCGGAGCAGTTCTTC.

This sequence joins TRBV29-1 and TRBJ1-1; perhaps TRBD1 as D (5 bases). The germline V gene has CDR1 SQVTM and CDR2 ANQGSEA. This CDR3 contains 13 residues. The ends were cut back, 2 bases at V and 0 bases at J, with 7 bases in the middle. CDR3 in amino acids: CSVERQMNTEAFF. CDR3 sequence (DNA): TGCAGCGTTGAACGACAGATGAACACTGAAGCTTTCTTT.

This clone showed up just a few times. The V call is TRBV19, the J call TRBJ1-5; perhaps TRBD1 as D (6 bases). Germline V gene data show CDR1 as LNHDA and CDR2 as SQIVND (reference sequence). The V gene lost 5 bases and the J gene lost 11 bases, with 13 bases spanning the gap. The CDR3 extends over 12 amino acids. CDR3 residues: CASSLDSRAQHF. For the CDR3, the DNA is TGTGCCAGTAGTTTGGACAGTCGGGCCCAGCATTTT.

The chain employs TRBV18 and TRBJ1-3, with a possible D match to TRBD1 (5 bases). The CDR3 extends over 18 amino acids. Germline V gene data show CDR1 as KGHSH and CDR2 as LQKENI. Trimming stripped 3 bases from V and 0 bases from J, with 18 bases between. The CDR3 loop reads CASSPSHGGTSSGNTIYF. The CDR3 bases are TGTGCCAGCTCACCCTCGCACGGGGGGACTAGCTCTGGAAACACCATATATTTT.

This clone came up once. The rearrangement joins TRBV6-5 to TRBJ1-6, with TRBD1 as a possible D gene (5 bases). This CDR3 comprises 15 residues. The germline CDR1 and CDR2 sequences are MNHEY and SVGAGI. V shed 6 bases and J shed 0 bases, with 9 bases lying between them. CDR3 region: CASRLQDSYNSPLHF. CDR3 nucleotide sequence: TGTGCCAGCAGACTACAGGACTCCTATAATTCACCCCTCCACTTT.

The chain joins TRBV18 to TRBJ2-6, with D perhaps matching TRBD1 (5 bases). This CDR3 is 21 amino acids long. Germline values: CDR1 KGHSH, CDR2 LQKENI. Trimming shortened V by 1 base and J by 0 bases, and 22 bases separated the two germline ends. This CDR3 reads CASSPLYSRRQGNSGANVLTF. CDR3 DNA: TGTGCCAGCTCACCACTATATTCCCGTCGGCAGGGAAACTCTGGGGCCAACGTCCTGACTTTC.

The chain uses TRBV11-2 and TRBJ2-2; TRBD2 might be the D (7 bases). There are 15 residues in the CDR3. Germline CDR1 is SGHAT and CDR2 is FQNNGV. The germline V and J ends were trimmed by 5 bases and 6 bases, with 16 bases remaining between them. In DNA form, the CDR3 reads TGTGCCAGCAGCCGGATCGGGGGGCGACCCGGGGAGCTGTTTTTT. Translation: CASSRIGGRPGELFF.

This clone was counted a few times. Other nucleotide sequences from this sample produce the same CDR3. The genes are TRBV4-1 and TRBJ1-5; possibly TRBD1 for D (5 bases). Germline loops: CDR1 MGHRA, CDR2 YSYEKL. The CDR3 totals 16 residues. The V end was cut by 0 bases, the J end by 4 bases, with 13 bases between. The DNA of the CDR3 is TGCGCCAGCAGCCAAGATGGGGGGTTGGGAAATCAGCCCCAGCATTTT. Translating gives CASSQDGGLGNQPQHF.

The V gene is TRBV7-9, the J gene TRBJ2-7; D gene unclear. V lost 3 bases and J 6 bases, leaving 24 bases between the germline ends. Per the germline V gene, CDR1 is SEHNR and CDR2 is FQNEAQ (reference sequence). CDR3 length: 17 amino acids. The CDR3 coding sequence is TGTGCCAGCAGCTTTGGCCCGGAGACCGCCATAGATGGCGAGCAGTACTTC. Translated, it gives CASSFGPETAIDGEQYF.

Only a few counts were recorded for this clone. The chain has TRBV6-6 and TRBJ2-7; D call uncertain. Germline V gene data show CDR1 as MNHNY and CDR2 as SVGAGI (reference sequence). This CDR3 is 12 amino acids long. V gave up 5 bases and J gave up 7 bases, with 12 bases separating them. CDR3 coding DNA: TGTGCCAGCAGTACCACTCAGGTAGAGCAGTACTTC. This encodes CASSTTQVEQYF.

The genes are TRBV19 and TRBJ1-5; D unresolved. CDR1 and CDR2 (germline): LNHDA, SQIVND (reference sequence). V lost 4 bases and J lost 3, with 13 bases in between. This CDR3 has 15 amino acids. Here the CDR3 reads CASSTKTGFNQPQHF. The CDR3, as DNA: TGTGCCAGTAGTACCAAGACCGGGTTCAATCAGCCCCAGCATTTT.

This rearrangement joins TRBV15 to TRBJ1-4, with a possible D match to TRBD1 (5 bases). The CDR3 length is 16 residues. V gave up 0 bases and J gave up 1 base, with 9 bases separating them. Per germline, CDR1 LNHNV and CDR2 YYDKDF (reference sequence). In DNA form, the CDR3 reads TGTGCCACCAGCAGAGATTATCAGGGAACTAATGAAAAACTGTTTTTT. It translates to CATSRDYQGTNEKLFF.